These 27 T cell receptor beta chains were sequenced from one sample in a study of blood T cell repertoires in COVID-19 (dated by TCRdb to between 2020 and 2021). The protocol used for the library was the immunoSEQ multiplex PCR assay. The source is immuneACCESS, and TCRdb retained only in-frame sequences with V and J called. Part of the clones is not carried over; for the studies checked, unresolved V genes explain less than half of this, and the remainder is unexplained. For this sample there are about 120,000 clones; 90% appear just once. The ten largest make up 3.8% of the sample. The sequenced material came from peripheral blood. The receptors stem from a woman in her fifties or sixties with COVID-19, enrolled during active disease.

The chain has TRBV10-3 and TRBJ2-5; 8 positions match TRBD2. V lost 0 bases and J lost 5; bases outside the gene matches: 8. The germline V gene encodes CDR1 ENHRY and CDR2 SYGVKD. CDR3 size: 16 residues. This CDR3 reads CAISESRRGGAETQYF. Written as DNA, the CDR3 is TGTGCCATCAGTGAGTCGAGACGGGGGGGCGCGGAGACCCAGTACTTC.

The rearrangement uses TRBV15 and TRBJ1-2; D not certain. The CDR3 spans 15 residues. Germline V gives CDR1 LNHNV, CDR2 YYDKDF (reference sequence). Trimming removed 0 bases at V and 1 base at J, with 9 bases between. For the CDR3, the DNA is TGTGCCACCAGCAGAGATCAGGTGGTTAACTATGGCTACACCTTC. It specifies CATSRDQVVNYGYTF.

V gene TRBV29-1 combines with J gene TRBJ1-1; 7 bases align to TRBD1. Germline V CDR1 and CDR2: SQVTM, ANQGSEA. Trimming removed 3 bases from V and 9 bases from J; junction bases left unmatched: 7. This CDR3 spans 12 amino acids. The CDR3 DNA follows: TGCAGCGTTGACGACAGGGACTTTAAAGCTTTCTTT. Translating it yields CSVDDRDFKAFF.

The table lists this clone with a few counts. CDR3 in amino acids: CASSLQGMDGYTF. In DNA form, the CDR3 reads TGTGCCAGCAGCTTACAGGGAATGGATGGCTACACCTTC. This sequence joins TRBV7-9 and TRBJ1-2; D might be TRBD1 (5 bases). Between the trimmed V and J ends, which lost 2 bases and 6 bases, there was a span of 10 bases. CDR1 and CDR2 from the germline V gene are SEHNR and FQNEAQ (reference sequence). This CDR3 is 13 amino acids long.

The chain links TRBV7-2 to TRBJ1-4; D gene uncertain. This CDR3 contains 14 residues. Trimming removed 1 base at V and 8 bases at J, with 11 bases between. Germline lookup yields CDR1 SGHTA and CDR2 FQGNSA. CDR3 loop: CASSLDSATEKLFF. CDR3 in DNA: TGTGCCAGCAGCTTAGATTCTGCGACAGAAAAACTGTTTTTT.

The chain has TRBV11-2 and TRBJ1-6; possible D gene TRBD1, 6 bases. Germline CDR1 and CDR2: SGHAT and FQNNGV. This CDR3 has 15 residues. The V gene lost 6 bases and the J gene lost 8 bases, with 17 bases spanning the gap. CDR3 sequence reads: CASRGVTGLDSPLHF. CDR3 bases: TGTGCCAGCAGGGGGGTAACAGGGTTGGATTCACCCCTCCACTTT.

V gene TRBV6-6 combines with J gene TRBJ1-3; no clear D. The CDR3 is made up of 14 amino acids. The germline V gene encodes CDR1 MNHNY and CDR2 SVGAGI (reference sequence). V was clipped by 2 bases and J by 0 bases, with 5 bases between them. The CDR3, as DNA: TGTGCCAGCAGTTACCCTTACTCTGGAAACACCATATATTTT. As protein: CASSYPYSGNTIYF.

The genes are TRBV7-8 and TRBJ1-1, with D perhaps TRBD1 (5 bases). Germline-derived CDR1 and CDR2 are SGHVS and FQNEAQ. Trimming stripped 1 base from V and 1 base from J, with 10 bases between. The CDR3 has 15 residues. CDR3: CASSLVGGSNTEAFF. CDR3 nucleotides: TGTGCCAGCAGCTTAGTGGGGGGATCGAACACTGAAGCTTTCTTT.

The gene calls are TRBV27 and TRBJ1-1, with TRBD1 identical over 7 bases. CDR1 and CDR2 (germline): MNHEY, SMNVEV (reference sequence). The CDR3 loop spans 16 amino acids. V was pared by 0 bases and J by 0 bases, with 4 bases of the junction left unmatched. The CDR3 DNA sequence: TGTGCCAGCAGTTTATCGACAGGGCCCATGAACACTGAAGCTTTCTTT. Its translation: CASSLSTGPMNTEAFF.

This chain's CDR3 is CASSTFSSYNEQFF. CDR3 sequence (DNA): TGTGCCAGTAGTACGTTTAGCTCCTACAATGAGCAGTTCTTC. The V and J genes are TRBV19 and TRBJ2-1; D gene uncertain. The V gene's germline CDR1 is LNHDA and CDR2 SQIVND (reference sequence). V was shortened by 4 bases and J by 0 bases, with 7 bases between the two germline ends. This CDR3 contains 14 residues.

The V gene is TRBV6-5, the J gene TRBJ1-1, with D possibly matching TRBD1 (5 bases). V was pared by 6 bases and J by 4 bases, with 15 bases between. The CDR3 extends over 14 amino acids. Germline V gene lookup returns CDR1 MNHEY and CDR2 SVGAGI. CDR3 protein: CASRSRGMSTEAFF. The CDR3 coding sequence is TGTGCCAGCAGGTCCCGGGGGATGAGCACTGAAGCTTTCTTT.

The chain carries TRBV19 and TRBJ1-5, with 8 bases fitting TRBD1. Germline CDR1 and CDR2: LNHDA and SQIVND (reference sequence). With 6 bases clipped from V and 4 bases from J, the junction kept 11 bases outside the gene matches. The CDR3 extends over 16 amino acids. The CDR3: CASRPDRVERNQPQHF. CDR3 coding DNA: TGTGCCAGTAGGCCGGACAGGGTCGAAAGGAATCAGCCCCAGCATTTT.

The CDR3 loop is CASSQTVVNTEAFF. Here the CDR3 DNA reads TGTGCCAGCTCACAGACAGTAGTGAACACTGAAGCTTTCTTT. The chain recombines TRBV18 with TRBJ1-1; possible D gene TRBD1, 5 bases. CDR1 and CDR2 from the germline V gene are KGHSH and LQKENI. V was pared by 4 bases and J by 0 bases, with 9 bases between. CDR3 size: 14 residues.

The chain links TRBV2 to TRBJ1-4, with a weak D call TRBD1 (6 bases). The CDR3 loop spans 14 amino acids. The germline V gene encodes CDR1 SNHLY and CDR2 FYNNEI. V lost 3 bases to trimming and J lost 8 bases, with 13 bases between them. The CDR3 loop reads CASSDPRGWEKLFF. The CDR3 DNA reads TGTGCCAGCAGTGACCCCAGGGGTTGGGAAAAACTGTTTTTT.

This rearrangement joins TRBV4-3 to TRBJ1-6, with D unclear. CDR1 is LGHNA and CDR2 is YSLEER in the germline V gene. This CDR3 comprises 15 residues. V lost 1 base and J lost 10, with 14 bases in between. This CDR3 is CASSQADLRRSPLHF. CDR3 DNA sequence: TGCGCCAGCAGCCAAGCGGACCTCAGGAGGTCACCCCTCCACTTT.

This chain connects TRBV5-1 to TRBJ1-2; D not certain. Germline V lookup: CDR1 SGHRS, CDR2 YFSETQ. Deletions cut 0 bases from V and 8 bases from J, with 8 bases between. CDR3 size: 12 residues. The CDR3 sequence is CASSLEREGYTF. The CDR3 DNA reads as TGCGCCAGCAGCTTGGAGAGGGAAGGCTACACCTTC.

The chain carries TRBV6-2 or TRBV6-3 and TRBJ1-2; TRBD1 might be the D (5 bases). The germline CDR1 and CDR2 sequences are MNHEY and SVGEGT. Trimming cost V 6 bases and J 4 bases, with 9 bases left between them. The CDR3 is made up of 12 amino acids. Here the CDR3 DNA reads TGTGCCAGCAGCTCCGGGGGCTATGGCTACACCTTC. Its protein product is CASSSGGYGYTF.

The chain uses TRBV5-4 and TRBJ1-1; TRBD1 agrees at 8 bases. This CDR3 is 17 amino acids long. CDR1 is SGHNT, CDR2 YYREEE, per germline (reference sequence). The ends lost 0 bases at V and 1 base at J; junction bases unmatched: 8. CDR3 region: CASSLGQGIGSNTEAFF. DNA of the CDR3: TGTGCCAGCAGCTTGGGACAGGGGATTGGATCGAACACTGAAGCTTTCTTT.

In its sample, this clone was seen once. The rearrangement uses TRBV7-3 and TRBJ2-7, with D perhaps matching TRBD2 (5 bases). CDR3 size: 14 residues. V was cut by 0 bases and J by 6 bases, with 12 bases left in between. Germline V lookup: CDR1 SGHTA, CDR2 FQGTGA. CDR3 amino acids: CASSLTSGTTEQYF. The DNA for the CDR3 is TGTGCCAGCAGCTTAACCAGCGGTACAACCGAGCAGTACTTC.

This chain links TRBV5-1 with TRBJ2-7; 7 bases align to TRBD1. Trimming cost V 0 bases and J 3 bases; bases outside gene matches: 3. CDR3 length: 14 amino acids. The germline CDR1 and CDR2 sequences are SGHRS and YFSETQ. The CDR3 DNA reads as TGCGCCAGCAGCTTGGAGGGACAGCTCTACGAGCAGTACTTC. This codes for CASSLEGQLYEQYF.

This chain links TRBV2 with TRBJ1-5, with D possibly TRBD1 on 6 matching bases. This CDR3 spans 13 amino acids. V shed 6 bases and J shed 5 bases, with 11 bases lying between them. Germline CDR1 SNHLY, CDR2 FYNNEI. CDR3 coding DNA: TGTGCCAGCAGGAGGGCAGGGGATCAGCCCCAGCATTTT. Its protein is CASRRAGDQPQHF.

The V call is TRBV5-8, the J call TRBJ1-5, with 10 bases that match TRBD1. The ends lost 2 bases at V and 6 bases at J; junction bases unmatched: 11. The CDR3 is 17 amino acids. From germline, CDR1 is SGHTS and CDR2 YDEGEE. CDR3 sequence: CASSFNLGTGVGQPQHF. In nucleotides, the CDR3 is TGTGCCAGCAGCTTTAATTTGGGGACAGGGGTGGGTCAGCCCCAGCATTTT.

This chain connects TRBV10-3 to TRBJ1-5; a possible D gene is TRBD1 (6 bases). The CDR3 spans 16 residues. Germline-derived CDR1 and CDR2 are ENHRY and SYGVKD. Trimming pared 3 bases from V and 0 bases from J, leaving 12 bases between. The CDR3 loop is CAISDGDIDSNQPQHF. CDR3 DNA: TGTGCCATCAGTGATGGGGACATAGATAGCAATCAGCCCCAGCATTTT.

This chain joins TRBV4-3 and TRBJ2-7; 7 positions match TRBD1. Germline-derived CDR1 and CDR2 are LGHNA and YSLEER. The CDR3 runs to 14 residues. The junction had 6 bases not matched to a gene; V was cut back by 4 bases and J by 3 bases. The CDR3 sequence: CASSPGTELYEQYF. The CDR3, as DNA: TGCGCCAGCAGCCCCGGGACAGAACTCTACGAGCAGTACTTC.

The gene calls are TRBV6-5 and TRBJ1-1, with D unresolved. V dropped 6 bases and J dropped 3 bases, with 11 bases sitting between them. The germline V gene encodes CDR1 MNHEY and CDR2 SVGAGI. The CDR3 consists of 13 residues. For the CDR3, the DNA is TGTGCCAGCAGCCCCCCGGGGTACACTGAAGCTTTCTTT. As protein: CASSPPGYTEAFF.

Here the CDR3 DNA reads TGTGCCAGCAGCTTAGTGGGGACTAGTGTAAGGGGTTCCGATGAGCAGTTCTTC. Amino acids: CASSLVGTSVRGSDEQFF. This chain uses TRBV7-2 with TRBJ2-1, with 8 positions matching TRBD2. CDR1 is SGHTA, CDR2 FQGNSA, per germline. Germline trimming cut 1 base from V and 8 bases from J; bases unmatched to any gene: 16. This CDR3 is built from 18 residues.

J is TRBJ1-1 and V is TRBV6-7; D ambiguous. TRBV6-7 is sorted into the ORF group, with uncertain function. Trimming shortened V by 0 bases and J by 11 bases, and 19 bases separated the two germline ends. CDR3 size: 15 residues. The CDR3 reads CASSYSCPGRRDAFF. As DNA, the CDR3 is TGTGCCAGCAGTTACTCCTGCCCGGGGAGGCGCGACGCTTTCTTT.